The 21 T cell receptor beta chains presented below share a single source sample, sequenced in a study of cytomegalovirus exposure and HLA in healthy donors. PCR was performed using 60 Vbeta and 13 Jbeta primers. Here immunoSEQ multiplex PCR was the method, and the copy in TCRdb shows in-frame clones only, minus some. The profile shows more than 85,000 clones, around three quarters of them singletons. The source material was PBMCs. All receptors derive from a woman between 45 and 65 years old in good health and CMV-seropositive.

Of note for this clone: An end of the junction differs from the germline gene, which may be a read error. The chain recombines TRBV7-9 with TRBJ2-7; 8 nucleotides agree with TRBD2. CDR1 and CDR2 (germline): SEHNR, FQNEAQ (reference sequence). The CDR3 runs 17 residues. The CDR3 here is CSSSLQGSGTMLYEQYF. In DNA, the CDR3 is TGTTCCAGCAGCTTACAAGGTAGCGGGACCATGTTATACGAGCAGTACTTC.

This chain joins TRBV6-4 and TRBJ1-1; possible D gene TRBD1, 6 bases. Trimming removed 5 bases at V and 4 bases at J, with 14 bases between. The CDR3 has 14 residues. Per germline, CDR1 MRHNA and CDR2 SNTAGT. CDR3 sequence (DNA): TGTGCCAGCAGTCCAAACAGGGTTGGCACTGAAGCTTTCTTT. It encodes CASSPNRVGTEAFF.

The chain carries TRBV5-6 and TRBJ2-5, with a tentative D call TRBD1 (5 bases). Germline-derived CDR1 and CDR2 are SGHDT and YYEEEE. The CDR3 consists of 13 residues. Trimming cost V 0 bases and J 2 bases, with 5 bases left between them. CDR3 in DNA: TGTGCCAGCAGCTTGGGACAGCAAGAGACCCAGTACTTC. The encoded protein is CASSLGQQETQYF.

The chain couples TRBV7-2 to TRBJ1-1; TRBD1 is a possible D gene (6 bases). Germline CDR1 SGHTA, CDR2 FQGNSA. V lost 0 bases to trimming and J lost 7 bases, with 18 bases between them. This CDR3 contains 16 residues. Here the CDR3 reads CASSLAGTPTQGEAFF. CDR3 sequence (DNA): TGTGCCAGCAGCTTAGCCGGGACACCTACTCAGGGTGAAGCTTTCTTT. Variable domain in full (rest from reference TRBV7-2 and TRBJ1-1): GAGVSQSPSNKVTEKGKDVELRCDPISGHTALYWYRQSLGQGLEFLIYFQGNSAPDKSGLPSDRFSAERTGGSVSTLTIQRTQQEDSAVYLCASSLAGTPTQGEAFFGQGTRLTVV.

The table lists this clone with a few counts. J is TRBJ2-7 and V is TRBV2; TRBD1 agrees at 9 bases. Looked up from germline, CDR1 is SNHLY and CDR2 is FYNNEI. This CDR3 has 13 residues. J gave up 3 bases and V 10 bases, and 7 bases lay outside the gene matches. CDR3 nucleotides: TGTGCCACCGGACAGGGGTCCTACTACGAGCAGTACTTC. Its protein is CATGQGSYYEQYF.

The chain carries TRBV7-9 and TRBJ1-1, with no clear D. The V and J ends lost 5 bases and 5 bases respectively, with 18 bases between them. The CDR3 length is 15 residues. Germline values: CDR1 SEHNR, CDR2 FQNEAQ (reference sequence). CDR3 coding DNA: TGTGCCAGCAGCCCGACGGTAAACCCAGGAACTGAAGCTTTCTTT. This codes for CASSPTVNPGTEAFF.

This clone was observed a handful of times. This chain uses TRBV6-1 with TRBJ1-3; possibly TRBD1 for D (5 bases). This CDR3 contains 15 residues. Germline V gene sequence: CDR1 MNHNS, CDR2 SASEGT. V lost 6 bases and J 6 bases, leaving 18 bases between the germline ends. The CDR3 DNA reads TGTGCCAGCAGCTTAATCCTCAGGGTTGAAAACACCATATATTTT. It encodes CASSLILRVENTIYF.

The chain recombines TRBV5-1 with TRBJ2-7; D may be TRBD1 (6 bases). Germline V gives CDR1 SGHRS, CDR2 YFSETQ. CDR3 length equals 14 residues. V was pared by 4 bases and J by 0 bases, with 11 bases between. The CDR3 nucleotides are TGCGCCAGCAGCCCGAGGACAGCCTCCTACGAGCAGTACTTC. As protein: CASSPRTASYEQYF.

V is TRBV11-1 and J is TRBJ2-7, with 8 bases lining up with TRBD2. The germline V gene has CDR1 SGHAT and CDR2 FQDESV (reference sequence). This CDR3 is built from 15 residues. Unmatched junction bases numbered 10, after V lost 2 bases and J lost 7 bases. CDR3 residues: CASSLLSRLAGEQYF. The DNA of the CDR3 is TGTGCCAGCAGCTTACTTTCCAGATTAGCGGGAGAGCAGTACTTC.

The rearrangement links TRBV28 to TRBJ1-1; no definite D call. CDR1 and CDR2 (germline): MDHEN, SYDVKM. The CDR3 loop spans 12 amino acids. Trimming cost V 6 bases and J 7 bases, with 12 bases left between them. Here the CDR3 reads CASRATRIEAFF. DNA for the CDR3: TGTGCCAGCAGGGCGACTCGGATTGAAGCTTTCTTT.

The chain uses TRBV7-2 and TRBJ1-5; 9 bases line up with TRBD1. CDR3 size: 16 residues. CDR1 is SGHTA, CDR2 FQGNSA, per germline. V gave up 4 bases and J gave up 7 bases; unmatched junction bases: 11. CDR3 DNA: TGTGCCAGCAGCTACCGGGGGACAGGGAGTCGACAGCCCCAGCATTTT. Its translation: CASSYRGTGSRQPQHF.

The chain couples TRBV9 to TRBJ2-6; 7 nucleotides align to TRBD2. Germline V gives CDR1 SGDLS, CDR2 YYNGEE. The CDR3 contains 20 residues. J gave up 1 base and V 0 bases, and 13 bases lay outside the gene matches. The CDR3 here is CASSVDGGIGAISGANVLTF. CDR3 DNA: TGTGCCAGCAGCGTAGACGGGGGGATAGGGGCGATATCTGGGGCCAACGTCCTGACTTTC.

This clone occurred a few times. V gene TRBV19 combines with J gene TRBJ2-2; a weak D match, TRBD2 (6 bases). Trimming took off 9 bases at V and 1 base at J, with 9 bases between the two ends. The CDR3 has 13 amino acids. The germline gives CDR1 LNHDA, CDR2 SQIVND (reference sequence). In nucleotides, the CDR3 is TGTGCCAGCCGGCGGGAGAACACCGGGGAGCTGTTTTTT. Protein product: CASRRENTGELFF.

The chain is built from TRBV10-3 and TRBJ2-3; 11 bases agree with TRBD1. The junction had 3 bases not matched to a gene; V was cut back by 4 bases and J by 6 bases. CDR1 is ENHRY and CDR2 is SYGVKD in the germline V gene. The CDR3 totals 14 residues. Here the CDR3 DNA reads TGTGCCATCAGTGGGGACAGGGGGTTGGATACGCAGTATTTT. Protein product: CAISGDRGLDTQYF.

Of note for this clone: Other DNA sequences in the same sample also yield this CDR3. The chain combines TRBV5-1 with TRBJ2-4; 12 bases are shared with TRBD2. The CDR3 has 18 amino acids. V trimming: 0 bases; J trimming: 2 bases; junction bases outside the gene matches: 6. The germline V gene encodes CDR1 SGHRS and CDR2 YFSETQ. CDR3 loop: CASSLASGRAGTKNIQYF. CDR3 in DNA: TGCGCCAGCAGCTTGGCTAGCGGGAGGGCCGGAACCAAAAACATTCAGTACTTC.

The table lists this clone with a few counts. The rearrangement links TRBV7-9 to TRBJ1-6; TRBD1 aligns across 8 bases. Germline V gene data show CDR1 as SEHNR and CDR2 as FQNEAQ (reference sequence). V was clipped by 5 bases and J by 3 bases; unmatched bases: 12. The CDR3 covers 18 residues. The CDR3 is CASSLGRGQDVYNSPLHF. The CDR3 DNA reads as TGTGCCAGCAGCCTCGGCCGGGGACAGGACGTCTATAATTCACCCCTCCACTTT.

The chain couples TRBV4-3 to TRBJ2-1, with 8 positions matching TRBD1. Germline V gene lookup returns CDR1 LGHNA and CDR2 YSLEER. V shed 3 bases, J shed 3 bases, and the junction held 4 bases outside the gene matches. This CDR3 has 15 amino acids. The CDR3 loop is CASSQAGQDYNEQFF. The CDR3 DNA follows: TGCGCCAGCAGCCAGGCGGGACAGGACTACAATGAGCAGTTCTTC.

V usage is TRBV2 and J usage is TRBJ1-4; 8 bases agree with TRBD1. The CDR3 sequence is 16 residues long. V trimming: 6 bases; J trimming: 0 bases; junction bases outside the gene matches: 6. Looked up from germline, CDR1 is SNHLY and CDR2 is FYNNEI. In DNA, the CDR3 is TGTGCCAGCAGCGGACAGGGTCGGGCAACTAATGAAAAACTGTTTTTT. As protein: CASSGQGRATNEKLFF.

The sample holds one count of this clone. The rearrangement uses TRBV5-1 and TRBJ2-3; TRBD1 aligns across 7 bases. The CDR3 covers 15 residues. V shed 5 bases, J shed 0 bases, and the junction held 6 bases outside the gene matches. CDR1 and CDR2 from the germline V gene are SGHRS and YFSETQ. This chain's CDR3 is CASSSEDRSTDTQYF. The CDR3 DNA reads TGCGCCAGCAGTTCCGAGGACAGGAGCACAGATACGCAGTATTTT. Together with reference TRBV5-1 and TRBJ2-3, the CDR3 gives the full variable domain: KAGVTQTPRYLIKTRGQQVTLSCSPISGHRSVSWYQQTPGQGLQFLFEYFSETQRNKGNFPGRFSGRQFSNSRSEMNVSTLELGDSALYLCASSSEDRSTDTQYFGPGTRLTVL.

The V and J genes are TRBV11-2 and TRBJ1-5; weak D call: TRBD1 (6 bases). There are 15 residues in the CDR3. Germline CDR1 reads SGHAT; CDR2 reads FQNNGV. V was cut by 3 bases and J by 5 bases, with 14 bases left in between. CDR3 in amino acids: CASSFSGGVDQPQHF. Written as DNA, the CDR3 is TGTGCCAGCAGCTTCTCTGGGGGCGTCGATCAGCCCCAGCATTTT.

As DNA, the CDR3 is TGTGCCAGCAGCCCTCTCAACGGGGAAAAACTGTTTTTT. Translation: CASSPLNGEKLFF. This chain uses TRBV28 with TRBJ1-4; D is unclear. This CDR3 is built from 13 residues. Trimming shortened V by 6 bases and J by 8 bases, and 13 bases separated the two germline ends. Germline V gene data show CDR1 as MDHEN and CDR2 as SYDVKM.